This TCR beta chain was obtained from a study of T-cell reconstitution after alpha-beta-depleted transplantation in children (dated by TCRdb to 2016 to 2018). Looking at the study overall: The study quantitatively tracked T-cell immune reconstitution after TCRalphabeta/CD19-depleted allogeneic hematopoietic cell transplantation in children using TCR repertoire profiling.

To prepare the library, PCR was applied. TCRdb shows the sequencer as Illumina HiSeq 2500. TCR libraries were prepared with molecular barcoding, using unique molecular identifiers to normalize TCRbeta repertoire quantification. TCRdb's own reprocessing of the public reads used fastp at Q25 and MiXCR and kept productive beta chains. One record per CDR3 amino acid sequence lists the most common genes and DNA. This sample is represented by a few hundred thousand distinct CDR3 sequences; approximately 9% of them were singletons. The biggest ten clones account for less than 8% of the sample. On this clonotype itself: Its specific antigen is unknown. One base away there is no much larger clone; base qualities are not given.

CDR1 and CDR2 were assigned from the germline V gene (reference sequence) as DFQATT and SNEGSKA. V is clipped by 5 bases and J by 6 bases, and the sequence between their germline boundaries is 14 bases long. The CDR3 starts with the cysteine, ends with the phenylalanine, and has 12 residues. The sequence is cut down to CDR3 DNA, 36 bases in frame from base 1. The specimen comprised PBMCs from the stem cell graft donor, sampled from the stem cell graft. The sequence was obtained from a human donor who donated a stem cell graft to a child with acute lymphoblastic leukemia. This sequence uses TRBV20-1 and TRBJ2-7, with TRBD2 tentatively as D gene (6 bases match). The sequence in DNA is TGCAGTGCTCTAGGGAGGATTGGCGAGCAGTACTTC. Its coded protein is CSALGRIGEQYF.